This T cell receptor (beta chain) was documented in a study of blood T cells in healthy people across ages. The sample holds a few counts of this clonotype. Its specificity is not known. The CDR3 sequence is 16 residues long. Germline assignment: CDR1 SGHDN and CDR2 FVKESK. Deletions cut 0 bases from V and 0 bases from J, with 6 bases between. Study findings and constraints: Naive CD4+ cell counts and diversity both ran higher in long-lived than in aged donors.

With a J-beta primer mix and a sample-barcoded 5' primer, a second PCR ran about 7 to 11 cycles. TCRdb itself ran the 5' RACE reads through MiXCR, one entry per CDR3 protein. The sample shows over a million distinct CDR3 sequences, over 35% of them seen only once. Each sample had at least 6.5 million PBMCs isolated. The source of this sequence is an older woman in good health. The chain carries TRBV14 and TRBJ1-6, with unresolved D. The sample taken for sequencing was blood. CDR3 DNA sequence: TGTGCCAGCAGCCAAGATCGCAGCTCCTATAATTCACCCCTCCACTTT. This sequence encodes CASSQDRSSYNSPLHF.